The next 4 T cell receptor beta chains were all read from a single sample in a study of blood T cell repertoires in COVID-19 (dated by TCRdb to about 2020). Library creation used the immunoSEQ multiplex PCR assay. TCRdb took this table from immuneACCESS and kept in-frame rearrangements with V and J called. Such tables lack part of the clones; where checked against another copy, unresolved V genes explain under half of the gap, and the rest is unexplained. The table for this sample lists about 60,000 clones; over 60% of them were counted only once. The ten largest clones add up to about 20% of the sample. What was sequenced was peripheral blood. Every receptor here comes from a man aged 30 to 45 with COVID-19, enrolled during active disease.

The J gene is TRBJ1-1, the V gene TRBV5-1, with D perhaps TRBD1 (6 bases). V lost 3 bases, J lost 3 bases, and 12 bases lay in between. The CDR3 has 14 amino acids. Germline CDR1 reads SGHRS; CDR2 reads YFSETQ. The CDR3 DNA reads TGCGCCAGCAGCTCCTCCGGGGGGCACACTGAAGCTTTCTTT. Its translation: CASSSSGGHTEAFF.

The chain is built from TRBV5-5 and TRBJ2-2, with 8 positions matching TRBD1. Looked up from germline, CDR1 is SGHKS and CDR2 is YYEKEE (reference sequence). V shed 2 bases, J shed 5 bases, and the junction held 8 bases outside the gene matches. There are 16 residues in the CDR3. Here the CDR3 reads CASSLQGVMGTGELFF. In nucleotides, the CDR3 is TGTGCCAGCAGCTTACAGGGGGTCATGGGAACCGGGGAGCTGTTTTTT.

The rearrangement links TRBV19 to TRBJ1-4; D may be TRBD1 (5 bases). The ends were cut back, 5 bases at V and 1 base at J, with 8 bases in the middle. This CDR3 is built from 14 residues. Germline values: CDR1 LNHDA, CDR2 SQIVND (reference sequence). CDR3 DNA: TGTGCCAGTAGTTCCAGGGTAACTAATGAAAAACTGTTTTTT. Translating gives CASSSRVTNEKLFF.

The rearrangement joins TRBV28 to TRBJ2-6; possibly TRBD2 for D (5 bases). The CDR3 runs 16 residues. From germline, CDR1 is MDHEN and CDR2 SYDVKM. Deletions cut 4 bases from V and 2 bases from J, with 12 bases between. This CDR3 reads CASSSKRVAGANVLTF. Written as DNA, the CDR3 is TGTGCCAGCAGTTCAAAGAGGGTCGCTGGGGCCAACGTCCTGACTTTC.